This T cell receptor beta chain came from a study of shared clonotypes between healthy human individuals. In its sample, this clone was seen once. Sequencing was at deep level. Sequencing was performed with immunoSEQ multiplex PCR; in TCRdb, only in-frame clones are kept and a portion is missing. The table includes approximately 740,000 clones, about 91% detected once. CD45RO-negative, CCR7-positively selected cells formed the naive CD8 fraction, excluding terminally differentiated effector memory CD45RA+ cells. The donor population consisted of healthy HIV-negative adults with no recent acute infections or vaccinations. The CDR3 is 16 amino acids. CDR1 is LNHDA and CDR2 is SQIVND in the germline V gene (reference sequence). Trimming removed 3 bases at V and 3 bases at J, with 18 bases between.

The rearrangement links TRBV19 to TRBJ2-7; a possible D gene is TRBD1 (5 bases). Sequencing was carried out using naive CD8+ T cells sorted from blood. The receptor's source is a man aged 25-40 years in good health. This chain's CDR3 is CASSIPIGREDYEQYF. For the CDR3, the DNA is TGTGCCAGTAGTATCCCCATCGGCAGGGAAGACTACGAGCAGTACTTC.